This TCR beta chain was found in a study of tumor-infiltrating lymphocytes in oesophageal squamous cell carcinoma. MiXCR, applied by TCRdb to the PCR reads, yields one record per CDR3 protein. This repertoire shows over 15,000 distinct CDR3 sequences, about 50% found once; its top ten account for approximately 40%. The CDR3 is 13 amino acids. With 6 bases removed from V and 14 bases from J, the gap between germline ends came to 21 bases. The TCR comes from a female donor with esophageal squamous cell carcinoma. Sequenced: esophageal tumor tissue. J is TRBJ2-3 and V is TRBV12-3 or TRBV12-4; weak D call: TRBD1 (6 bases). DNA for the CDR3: TGTGCCAGCAGGGTGAGGGGGACCGGGGAGCTGTATTTT. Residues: CASRVRGTGELYF.